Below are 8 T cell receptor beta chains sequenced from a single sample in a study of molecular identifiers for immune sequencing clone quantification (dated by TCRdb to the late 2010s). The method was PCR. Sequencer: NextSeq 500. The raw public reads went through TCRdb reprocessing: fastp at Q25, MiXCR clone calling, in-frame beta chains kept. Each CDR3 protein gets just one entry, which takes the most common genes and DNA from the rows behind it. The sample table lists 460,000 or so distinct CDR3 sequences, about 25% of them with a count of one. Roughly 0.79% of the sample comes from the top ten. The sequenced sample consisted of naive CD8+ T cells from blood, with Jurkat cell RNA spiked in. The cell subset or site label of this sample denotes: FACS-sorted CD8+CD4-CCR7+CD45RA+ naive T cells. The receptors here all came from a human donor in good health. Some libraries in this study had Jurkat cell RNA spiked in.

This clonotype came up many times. The chain's CDR3 is CSVDIGHVEETQYF. The CDR3 nucleotides read TGCAGCGTTGATATCGGACACGTCGAAGAGACCCAGTACTTC. This rearrangement joins TRBV29-1 to TRBJ2-5; maybe TRBD1 (5 bases). The V gene's germline CDR1 is SQVTM and CDR2 ANQGSEA. The CDR3 consists of 14 residues. Trimming left V 3 bases short and J 3 bases short, with 14 bases between.

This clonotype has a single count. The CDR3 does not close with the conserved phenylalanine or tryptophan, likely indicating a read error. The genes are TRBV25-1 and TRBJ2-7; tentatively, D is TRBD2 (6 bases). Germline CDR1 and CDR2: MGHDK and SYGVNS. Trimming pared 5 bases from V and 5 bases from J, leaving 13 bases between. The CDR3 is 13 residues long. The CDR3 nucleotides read TGTGCCAGCAGTCCACCGGAGGGTCACGAGCAGTACCCC. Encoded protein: CASSPPEGHEQYP.

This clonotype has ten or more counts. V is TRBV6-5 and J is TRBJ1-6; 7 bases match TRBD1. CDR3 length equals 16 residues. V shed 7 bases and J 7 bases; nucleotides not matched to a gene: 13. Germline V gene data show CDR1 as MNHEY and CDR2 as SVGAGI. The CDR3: CASTAAGGYQNSPLHF. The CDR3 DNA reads TGTGCCAGCACGGCAGCAGGGGGATACCAAAATTCACCCCTCCACTTT.

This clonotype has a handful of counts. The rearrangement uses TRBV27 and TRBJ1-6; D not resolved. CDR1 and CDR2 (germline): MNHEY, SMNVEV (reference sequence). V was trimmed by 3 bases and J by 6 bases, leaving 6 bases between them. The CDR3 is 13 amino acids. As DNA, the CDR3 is TGTGCCAGCAGTTTTCAGAGTAATTCACCCCTCCACTTT. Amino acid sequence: CASSFQSNSPLHF.

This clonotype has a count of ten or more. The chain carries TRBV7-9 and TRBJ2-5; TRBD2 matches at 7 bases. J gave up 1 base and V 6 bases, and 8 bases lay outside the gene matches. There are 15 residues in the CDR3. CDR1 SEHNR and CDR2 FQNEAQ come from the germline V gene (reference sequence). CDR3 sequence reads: CASSHTGGGQETQYF. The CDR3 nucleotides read TGTGCCAGCAGTCATACCGGCGGGGGCCAAGAGACCCAGTACTTC.

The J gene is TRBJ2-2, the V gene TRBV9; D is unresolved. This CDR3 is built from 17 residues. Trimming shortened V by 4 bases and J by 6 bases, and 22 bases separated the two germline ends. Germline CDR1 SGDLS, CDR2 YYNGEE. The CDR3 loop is CASSPPPGRPRSGELFF. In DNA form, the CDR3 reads TGTGCCAGCAGCCCACCACCTGGACGGCCGAGGTCCGGGGAGCTGTTTTTT.

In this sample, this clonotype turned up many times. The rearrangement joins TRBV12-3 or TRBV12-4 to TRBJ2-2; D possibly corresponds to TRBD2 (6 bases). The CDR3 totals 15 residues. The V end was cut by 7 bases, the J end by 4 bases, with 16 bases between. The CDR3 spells CASNLGGAGTGELFF. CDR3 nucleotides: TGTGCCAGCAATCTAGGCGGAGCGGGCACCGGGGAGCTGTTTTTT.

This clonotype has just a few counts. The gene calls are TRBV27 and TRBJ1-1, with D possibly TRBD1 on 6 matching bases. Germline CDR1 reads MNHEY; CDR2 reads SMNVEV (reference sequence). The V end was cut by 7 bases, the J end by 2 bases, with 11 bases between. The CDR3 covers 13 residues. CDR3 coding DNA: TGTGCCAGCAAACCAGGGGTAAACACTGAAGCTTTCTTT. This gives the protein CASKPGVNTEAFF.